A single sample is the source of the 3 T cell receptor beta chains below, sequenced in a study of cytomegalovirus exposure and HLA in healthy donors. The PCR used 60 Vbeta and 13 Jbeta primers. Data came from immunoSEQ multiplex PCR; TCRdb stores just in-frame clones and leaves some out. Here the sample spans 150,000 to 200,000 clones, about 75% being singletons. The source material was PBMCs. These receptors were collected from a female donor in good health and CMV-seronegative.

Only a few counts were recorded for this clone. DNA of the CDR3: TGTGCCAGCAGCGTGACAGGGTCTCGCACAGATACGCAGTATTTT. Translated: CASSVTGSRTDTQYF. This chain uses TRBV5-8 with TRBJ2-3; 7 nucleotides agree with TRBD1. With V trimmed by 4 bases and J by 1 base, 6 bases remained unmatched. CDR3 size: 15 residues. The germline gives CDR1 SGHTS, CDR2 YDEGEE. Using reference TRBV5-8 and TRBJ2-3 for the parts outside the CDR3, the full variable domain is EAGVTQSPTHLIKTRGQQATLRCSPISGHTSVYWYQQALGLGLQFLLWYDEGEERNRGNFPPRFSGRQFPNYSSELNVNALELEDSALYLCASSVTGSRTDTQYFGPGTRLTVL.

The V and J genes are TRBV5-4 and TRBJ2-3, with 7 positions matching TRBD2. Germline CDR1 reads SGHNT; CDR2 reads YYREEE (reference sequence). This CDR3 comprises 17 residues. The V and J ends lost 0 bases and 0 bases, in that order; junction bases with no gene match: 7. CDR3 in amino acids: CASSLAGGGTSTDTQYF. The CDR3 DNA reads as TGTGCCAGCAGCTTGGCCGGGGGAGGGACTAGCACAGATACGCAGTATTTT.

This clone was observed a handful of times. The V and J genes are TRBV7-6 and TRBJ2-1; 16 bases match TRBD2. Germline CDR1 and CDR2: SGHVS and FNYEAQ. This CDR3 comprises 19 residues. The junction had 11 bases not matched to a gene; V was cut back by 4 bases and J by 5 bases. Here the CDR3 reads CASSSPGTSGRASNNEQFF. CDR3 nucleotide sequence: TGTGCCAGCAGCTCACCCGGGACTAGCGGGAGGGCCTCAAACAATGAGCAGTTCTTC.